This TCR beta chain stems from a study of T cell responses to AZD1222 COVID-19 vaccine. Study-wide results and limits: In all cases, repertoires were sampled only after the peak T cell response.

As to this clone: What it binds is not known.

The germline V and J ends were trimmed by 4 bases and 4 bases, with 13 bases remaining between them. The CDR3 totals 14 residues. Germline values: CDR1 MDHEN, CDR2 SYDVKM. Clones were sequenced by immunoSEQ multiplex PCR, and TCRdb holds only the in-frame ones, with some missing. The sample lists more than 95,000 clones, 91% occurring once. Sequencing used peripheral blood, obtained on day 0 of AZD1222 vaccination. This TCR came from an adult in good health. J is TRBJ1-1 and V is TRBV28; D is uncertain. As DNA, the CDR3 is TGTGCCAGCAGTTCCTCTACGCGAGGCACTGAAGCTTTCTTT. Translating it yields CASSSSTRGTEAFF.